One and the same sample provided the 10 T cell receptor beta chains below, sequenced in a study of blood T cell repertoires in COVID-19 (TCRdb year 2020). The library was generated by the immunoSEQ multiplex PCR assay. Entries here come from immuneACCESS through TCRdb and include only in-frame sequences with V and J called. Some clones fail to appear in such tables; in the studies checked, an unresolved V gene covers under half of the shortfall, and the cause of the remainder is unknown. The sample table lists 55,000 to 70,000 clones, 75% to 90% of them with a count of one. 7% to 10% of the sample is held by the ten biggest clonotypes. Sequencing was done on a sample of peripheral blood. The receptors shown here come from a woman in her 70s with active COVID-19.

The V call is TRBV7-3, the J call TRBJ1-1; TRBD1 matches 7 bases. The CDR3 consists of 15 residues. In germline, CDR1 is SGHTA, CDR2 FQGTGA. Trimming took 0 bases from V and 0 from J; bases not matched to a gene: 1. Here the CDR3 DNA reads TGTGCCAGCAGCTTAACGGGGACAGTGAACACTGAAGCTTTCTTT. This gives the protein CASSLTGTVNTEAFF. The whole variable domain, remainder taken from reference TRBV7-3 and TRBJ1-1, is GAGVSQTPSNKVTEKGKYVELRCDPISGHTALYWYRQSLGQGPEFLIYFQGTGAADDSGLPNDRFFAVRPEGSVSTLKIQRTERGDSAVYLCASSLTGTVNTEAFFGQGTRLTVV.

V and J are TRBV11-2 and TRBJ2-5; 7 positions match TRBD1. CDR1 and CDR2 (germline): SGHAT, FQNNGV. Germline trimming cut 5 bases from V and 0 bases from J; bases unmatched to any gene: 3. The CDR3 consists of 14 residues. CDR3 sequence (DNA): TGTGCCAGCAGCAAGGGGGCAGACCAAGAGACCCAGTACTTC. Its translation: CASSKGADQETQYF.

This clone was seen a single time. The chain uses TRBV20-1 and TRBJ2-7, with a possible D match to TRBD2 (5 bases). The CDR3 is made up of 14 amino acids. Trimming pared 3 bases from V and 2 bases from J, leaving 14 bases between. In germline, CDR1 is DFQATT, CDR2 SNEGSKA (reference sequence). The CDR3, as DNA: TGCAGTGCTAGTCGCCCGGGATTAACCTACGAGCAGTACTTC. Its translation is CSASRPGLTYEQYF.

The rearrangement links TRBV6-6 to TRBJ1-2, with 9 bases lining up with TRBD1. The CDR3 runs to 14 residues. CDR1 MNHNY and CDR2 SVGAGI come from the germline V gene (reference sequence). Unmatched junction bases numbered 3, after V lost 5 bases and J lost 2 bases. Written as DNA, the CDR3 is TGTGCCAGCAGTGGGACAGGGCTGAACTATGGCTACACCTTC. Its protein is CASSGTGLNYGYTF.

The count of this clone is one. J is TRBJ1-1 and V is TRBV24-1; a possible D gene is TRBD1 (6 bases). This CDR3 has 17 amino acids. Germline V CDR1 and CDR2: KGHDR, SFDVKD. V lost 0 bases to trimming and J lost 1 base, with 14 bases between them. The CDR3 DNA reads TGTGCCACCAGTGATTTGCTTTTTTGGACAGCGAACACTGAAGCTTTCTTT. Protein: CATSDLLFWTANTEAFF.

The chain links TRBV7-9 to TRBJ2-7; tentatively, D is TRBD1 (6 bases). Per germline, CDR1 SEHNR and CDR2 FQNEAQ (reference sequence). The V end was cut by 5 bases, the J end by 4 bases, with 12 bases between. The CDR3 covers 13 residues. The CDR3 DNA follows: TGTGCCAGCAGCGAAAGAGGGGGTTACGAGCAGTACTTC. Residues: CASSERGGYEQYF.

The rearrangement links TRBV11-2 to TRBJ2-7, with D possibly TRBD2 on 6 matching bases. Deletions cut 0 bases from V and 6 bases from J, with 12 bases between. Germline lookup yields CDR1 SGHAT and CDR2 FQNNGV. The CDR3 is 14 residues long. CDR3 region: CASSLEGGGREQYF. CDR3 nucleotides: TGTGCCAGCAGCTTAGAAGGAGGAGGGCGCGAGCAGTACTTC.

For the CDR3, the DNA is TGTGCCAGCTCACCCTCTCAGGGAGCGGGGAATTCACCCCTCCACTTT. Protein: CASSPSQGAGNSPLHF. The chain couples TRBV18 to TRBJ1-6; possibly TRBD1 for D (5 bases). The germline gives CDR1 KGHSH, CDR2 LQKENI. CDR3 length: 16 amino acids. V was trimmed by 3 bases and J by 7 bases, leaving 16 bases between them.

This rearrangement joins TRBV4-1 to TRBJ1-6, with D possibly matching TRBD1 (6 bases). Trimming took off 2 bases at V and 12 bases at J, with 11 bases between the two ends. This CDR3 contains 13 residues. Germline V gives CDR1 MGHRA, CDR2 YSYEKL. In nucleotides, the CDR3 is TGCGCCAGCAGCCAACTTCCAGGGGAACCCCTCCACTTT. It specifies CASSQLPGEPLHF.

The CDR3 sequence is CATSQATEVSYTF. Written as DNA, the CDR3 is TGTGCCACCAGCCAGGCCACCGAAGTGAGCTACACCTTC. The chain couples TRBV15 to TRBJ1-2; D unclear. From germline, CDR1 is LNHNV and CDR2 YYDKDF (reference sequence). The CDR3 has 13 amino acids. V lost 5 bases and J lost 9, with 16 bases in between.